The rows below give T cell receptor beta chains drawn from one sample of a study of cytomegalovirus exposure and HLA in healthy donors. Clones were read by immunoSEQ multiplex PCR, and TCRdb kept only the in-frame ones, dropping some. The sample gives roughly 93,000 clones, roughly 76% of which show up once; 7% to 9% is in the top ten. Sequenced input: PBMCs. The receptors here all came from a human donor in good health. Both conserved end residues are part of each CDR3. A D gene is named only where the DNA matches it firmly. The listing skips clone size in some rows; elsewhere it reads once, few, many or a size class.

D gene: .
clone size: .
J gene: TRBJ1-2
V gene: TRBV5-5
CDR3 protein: CASSPLGQGLYYGYTF
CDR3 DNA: TGTGCCAGCAGCCCGCTAGGGCAGGGGCTGTACTATGGCTACACCTTC

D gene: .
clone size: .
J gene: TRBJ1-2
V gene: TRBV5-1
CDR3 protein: CASSLESSQGYGYTF
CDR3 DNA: TGCGCCAGCAGCTTGGAAAGTTCACAGGGCTATGGCTACACCTTC

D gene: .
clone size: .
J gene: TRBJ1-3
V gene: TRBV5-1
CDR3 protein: CASSLVGEAGNTIYF
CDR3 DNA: TGCGCCAGCAGCTTGGTTGGGGAGGCTGGAAACACCATATATTTT

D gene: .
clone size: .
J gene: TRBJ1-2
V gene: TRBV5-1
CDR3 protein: CASSLGSARFDYGYTF
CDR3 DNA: TGCGCCAGCAGCTTGGGGAGCGCACGGTTTGACTATGGCTACACCTTC

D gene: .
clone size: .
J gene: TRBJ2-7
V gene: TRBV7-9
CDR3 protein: CASSRGEGPIGF
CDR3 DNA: TGTGCCAGCAGCCGAGGAGAGGGTCCCATTGGCTTC

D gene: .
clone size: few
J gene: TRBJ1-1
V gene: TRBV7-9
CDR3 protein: CASSLRANEAFF
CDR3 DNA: TGTGCCAGCAGCTTACGTGCGAATGAAGCTTTCTTT

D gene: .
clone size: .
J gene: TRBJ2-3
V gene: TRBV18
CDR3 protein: CASSPSAGSTDTQYF
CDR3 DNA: TGTGCCAGCTCACCTTCGGCAGGGAGCACAGATACGCAGTATTTT

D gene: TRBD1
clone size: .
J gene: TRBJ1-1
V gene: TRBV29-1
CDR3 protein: CSVEDLGQGYTEAFF
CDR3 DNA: TGCAGCGTTGAAGACTTAGGACAGGGGTACACTGAAGCTTTCTTT

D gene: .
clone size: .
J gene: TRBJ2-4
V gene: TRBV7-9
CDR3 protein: CASSLQSSLENIQYF
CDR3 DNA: TGTGCCAGCAGCTTACAGTCATCCCTTGAAAACATTCAGTACTTC

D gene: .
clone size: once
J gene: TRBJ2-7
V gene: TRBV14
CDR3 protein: CASSPLGHRDTSYEQYF
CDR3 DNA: TGTGCCAGCAGCCCGTTGGGCCACAGGGATACCTCCTACGAGCAGTACTTC

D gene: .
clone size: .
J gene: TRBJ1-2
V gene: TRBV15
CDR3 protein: CATSREPGAGYGYTF
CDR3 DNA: TGTGCCACCAGCAGAGAGCCAGGGGCCGGATATGGCTACACCTTC

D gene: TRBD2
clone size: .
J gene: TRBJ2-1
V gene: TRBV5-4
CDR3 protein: CASSDVGRPGGFF
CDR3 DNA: TGTGCCAGCAGCGATGTCGGCAGGCCGGGGGGGTTCTTC

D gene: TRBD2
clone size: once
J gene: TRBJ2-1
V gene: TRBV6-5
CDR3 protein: CASTRTSGDYNEQFF
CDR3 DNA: TGTGCCAGCACTCGTACTAGCGGGGACTACAATGAGCAGTTCTTC

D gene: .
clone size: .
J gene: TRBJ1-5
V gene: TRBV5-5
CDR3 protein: CASSHRAPTGSHQPQHF
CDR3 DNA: TGTGCCAGCAGCCACAGGGCACCGACGGGGTCCCATCAGCCCCAGCATTTT

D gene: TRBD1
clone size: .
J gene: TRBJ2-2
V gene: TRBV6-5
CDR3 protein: CASSKTGVGELFF
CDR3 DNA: TGTGCCAGCAGCAAGACAGGGGTCGGGGAGCTGTTTTTT

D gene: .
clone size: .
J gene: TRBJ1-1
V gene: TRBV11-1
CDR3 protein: CASASTGDTEAFF
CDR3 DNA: TGTGCCAGCGCCTCAACGGGGGACACTGAAGCTTTCTTT

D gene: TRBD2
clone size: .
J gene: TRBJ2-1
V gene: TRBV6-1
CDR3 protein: CASSRLAGGNNEQFF
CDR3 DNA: TGTGCCAGCAGCAGACTAGCGGGGGGCAACAATGAGCAGTTCTTC

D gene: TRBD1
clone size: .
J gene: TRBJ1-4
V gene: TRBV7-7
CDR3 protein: CASSPGQGRIEKLFF
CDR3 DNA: TGTGCCAGCAGTCCTGGACAGGGGAGGATTGAAAAACTGTTTTTT

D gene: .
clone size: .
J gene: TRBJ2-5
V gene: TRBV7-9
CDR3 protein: CASSQKFGSLETQYF
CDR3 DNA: TGTGCCAGCAGCCAGAAGTTCGGGTCCTTGGAGACCCAGTACTTC

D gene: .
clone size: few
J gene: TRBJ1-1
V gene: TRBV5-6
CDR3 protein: CASSLLGRNTEAFF
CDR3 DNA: TGTGCCAGCAGCTTGTTAGGGAGGAACACTGAAGCTTTCTTT

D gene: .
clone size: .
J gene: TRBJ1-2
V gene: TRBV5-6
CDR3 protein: CASSSWQADYGYTF
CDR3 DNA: TGTGCCAGCAGCTCCTGGCAGGCCGACTATGGCTACACCTTC

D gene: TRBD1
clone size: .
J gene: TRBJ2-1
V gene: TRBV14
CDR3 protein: CASSGQTGVVYNEQFF
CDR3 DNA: TGTGCCAGCAGCGGCCAGACAGGGGTTGTCTACAATGAGCAGTTCTTC

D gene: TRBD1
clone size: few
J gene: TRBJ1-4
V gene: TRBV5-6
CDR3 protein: CASSSGTGFGATNEKLFF
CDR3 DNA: TGTGCCAGCAGCTCCGGGACAGGGTTTGGGGCAACTAATGAAAAACTGTTTTTT

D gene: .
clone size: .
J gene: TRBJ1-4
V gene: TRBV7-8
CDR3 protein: CASSLATANNEKLFF
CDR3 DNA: TGTGCCAGCAGCTTAGCGACAGCTAATAATGAAAAACTGTTTTTT

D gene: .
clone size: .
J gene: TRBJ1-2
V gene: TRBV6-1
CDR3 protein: CASSEALGQSRGYTF
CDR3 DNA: TGTGCCAGCAGTGAAGCGTTAGGACAGTCGCGTGGCTACACCTTC

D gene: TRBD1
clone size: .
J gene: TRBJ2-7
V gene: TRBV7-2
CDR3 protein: CASSLRTGQGANEQYF
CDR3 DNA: TGTGCCAGCAGCCTGAGGACCGGACAGGGGGCAAACGAGCAGTACTTC

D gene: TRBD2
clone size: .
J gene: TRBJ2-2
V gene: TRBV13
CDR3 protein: CASRPRGLAGGENTGELFF
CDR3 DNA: TGTGCCAGTCGGCCCCGGGGACTAGCGGGAGGTGAGAATACCGGGGAGCTGTTTTTT

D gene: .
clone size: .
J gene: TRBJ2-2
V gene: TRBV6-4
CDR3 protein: CASNSYAGSPGELFF
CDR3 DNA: TGTGCCAGCAATTCTTATGCAGGTTCCCCCGGGGAGCTGTTTTTT

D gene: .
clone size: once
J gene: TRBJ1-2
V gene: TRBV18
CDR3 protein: CASSTGQSNYGYTF
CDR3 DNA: TGTGCCAGCTCAACCGGACAGTCTAACTATGGCTACACCTTC

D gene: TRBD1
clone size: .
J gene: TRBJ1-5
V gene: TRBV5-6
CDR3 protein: CASSLWGQGIGQPQHF
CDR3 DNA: TGTGCCAGCAGCTTGTGGGGACAGGGGATCGGTCAGCCCCAGCATTTT